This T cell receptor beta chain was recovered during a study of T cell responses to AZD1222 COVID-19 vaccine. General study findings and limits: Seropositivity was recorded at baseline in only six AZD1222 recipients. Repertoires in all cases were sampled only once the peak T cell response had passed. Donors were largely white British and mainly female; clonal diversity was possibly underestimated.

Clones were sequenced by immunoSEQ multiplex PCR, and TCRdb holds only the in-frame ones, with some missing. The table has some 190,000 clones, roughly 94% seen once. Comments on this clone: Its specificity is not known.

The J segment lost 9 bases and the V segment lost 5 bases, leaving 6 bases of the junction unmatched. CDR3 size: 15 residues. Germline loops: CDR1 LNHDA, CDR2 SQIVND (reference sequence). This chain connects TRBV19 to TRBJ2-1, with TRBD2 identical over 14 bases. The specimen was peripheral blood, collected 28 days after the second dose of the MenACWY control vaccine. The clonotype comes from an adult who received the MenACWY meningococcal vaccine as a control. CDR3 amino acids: CASSRTSGGWVEQFF. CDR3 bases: TGTGCCAGTAGTCGGACTAGCGGGGGGTGGGTTGAGCAGTTCTTC.